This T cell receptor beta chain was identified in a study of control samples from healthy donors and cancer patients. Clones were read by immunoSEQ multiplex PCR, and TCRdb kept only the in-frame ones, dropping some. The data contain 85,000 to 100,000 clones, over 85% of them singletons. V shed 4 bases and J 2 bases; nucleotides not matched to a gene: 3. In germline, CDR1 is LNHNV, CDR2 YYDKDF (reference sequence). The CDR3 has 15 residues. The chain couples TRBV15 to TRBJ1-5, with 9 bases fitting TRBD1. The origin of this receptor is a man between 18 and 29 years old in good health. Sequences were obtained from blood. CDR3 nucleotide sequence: TGTGCCACCAGCACGGACAGGGGTCGCAATCAGCCCCAGCATTTT. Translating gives CATSTDRGRNQPQHF.